This T cell receptor (beta chain) was documented in a study of STAT5B mutations in CD4+ large granular lymphocyte leukemia (dated by TCRdb to between 2020 and 2023). Notes on the research overall: Among healthy controls, the CDR3 'QG' motif was associated with a particular HLA allele. The TCRbeta repertoires of CD4+ T-cell large granular lymphocyte leukemia patients were compared with the TCRbeta repertoires of healthy blood donors. Flow cytometry on FACSCanto II or FACSVerse confirmed that purified fractions exceeded 95% purity among lymphocytes. The investigation overall reported the following: Greater clonality appeared to be present in CD4-sorted patient repertoires than in healthy CD4+ repertoires, and the difference was retained after the putative leukemic clones were removed. TRBV06-family usage was enriched among the top patient clones (8/27) compared with healthy controls (2/35). The main leukemic clonotypes were found to be private to each patient, although around 25% of the main leukemic clonotypes were detected at low frequency in the non-leukemic repertoires of other patients. The data were not HLA-matched, and the relatively small sample size could explain the higher clonality seen in CD4+ compared with CD8+ T-LGLL.

Buffy coats from some 35 blood donors, supplied by the Finnish Red Cross blood service, were used as healthy controls. All TCR-sequenced material derived from peripheral blood: patient blood samples and healthy donor buffy coats. Peripheral blood mononuclear cells were isolated by Ficoll-Hypaque gradient centrifugation. For the healthy controls, CD4+ cells were obtained from buffy coats by magnetic purification. The Gentra Puregene Cell and Tissue kit was used for genomic DNA extraction, and quantification was performed on a Qubit 2.0 fluorometer. Comments on this clone: No antigen is known for it. Qualities for individual bases were not recorded, and no much larger clone is one base off.

V ends up 5 bases short and J 4 bases short, with an unmatched junction base count of 7. As encoded in the germline V gene, CDR1 is MGHDK while CDR2 is SYGVNS. The CDR3, from cysteine to phenylalanine, totals 14 residues. CDR3 DNA is the only sequence kept; it has 42 bases, read in frame from the first base. The immunoSEQ assay at survey resolution was applied to genomic DNA for sequencing of TCRbeta rearrangements. In the paper's pipeline: In the TCR sequencing data, the lowest productive clonotype frequency that could be detected was 2.59 x 10-5. Analyses included only productive TCRbeta rearrangements, meaning complete and in-frame sequences. Clonality for each sample was calculated as Simpson clonality in the immunoSEQ Analyzer version 3.0. Clones were binned by frequency as very rare, small, medium, large (1-20%) or hyperexpanded (>20%). OLGA 1.2.3 estimated generation probabilities, VDJtools produced V-gene circos plots, VDJdb was queried for specificities, and GLIPH identified CDR3 motifs. TCRdb provides this immuneACCESS table in a form limited to in-frame rearrangements. Some clones are lacking; in checked studies, under half of them reflect an unresolved V gene, and why the rest are absent is not known. V and J calls plus clone size are reproduced from that table; the DNA served to infer D and trimming. The sample contains around 32,000 clones, about 78% of them found a single time. The ten largest clones capture 2.5% to 3% of the sample.

Sample: CD4+ T cells from blood buffy coats. Recombination joined TRBV25-1 with TRBJ2-5; TRBD2 aligns with 7 central bases. This TCR was recovered from a human donor in good health. The CDR3: CASSRRGGGETQYF. The DNA sequence is TGTGCCAGCAGTCGCCGAGGCGGGGGAGAGACCCAGTACTTC.